The T cell receptor (beta chain) under discussion was sequenced for a study of blood T cell repertoires in COVID-19. Study details: The analysed material was cDNA or gDNA that came from T cells, B-cell-depleted T cells, or PBMCs.

How the authors handled the data: Amplification of reference gene primers was used by the study to estimate nucleated cell counts. This table comes from immunoSEQ multiplex PCR, and its TCRdb copy is limited to in-frame clones, with some not included. The D gene and trimming were derived from the DNA, and the V and J assignments and clone size from that table. The table lists around 320,000 clones, just under 90% of them singletons. Seattle patients were enrolled during active infection and followed longitudinally. After removal of 1 base from V and 2 bases from J, the junction contained 2 bases not matched to a gene. The CDR3 loop spans 16 amino acids. CDR1 and CDR2 from the germline V gene are KGHSH and LQKENI.

The chain carries TRBV18 and TRBJ2-3; TRBD2 aligns across 11 bases. Sequencing input: peripheral blood. The sequence derives from a woman in her twenties or thirties with COVID-19, enrolled during active disease. Written as DNA, the CDR3 is TGTGCCAGCTCACCACTACTAGCGGGGGACACAGATACGCAGTATTTT. Translated: CASSPLLAGDTDTQYF.